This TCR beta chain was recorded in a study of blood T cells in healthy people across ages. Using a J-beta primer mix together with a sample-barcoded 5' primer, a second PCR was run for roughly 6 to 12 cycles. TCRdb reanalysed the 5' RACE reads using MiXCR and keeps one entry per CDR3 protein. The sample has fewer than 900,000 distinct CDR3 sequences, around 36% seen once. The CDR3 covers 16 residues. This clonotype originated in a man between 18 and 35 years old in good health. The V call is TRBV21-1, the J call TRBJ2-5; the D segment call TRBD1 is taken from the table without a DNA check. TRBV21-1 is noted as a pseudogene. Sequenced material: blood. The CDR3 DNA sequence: TGTGCCAGCAGCCCCCCCCCGGGGTTCTGTGGCAATGAGCAGTACTTC. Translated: CASSPPPGFCGNEQYF.